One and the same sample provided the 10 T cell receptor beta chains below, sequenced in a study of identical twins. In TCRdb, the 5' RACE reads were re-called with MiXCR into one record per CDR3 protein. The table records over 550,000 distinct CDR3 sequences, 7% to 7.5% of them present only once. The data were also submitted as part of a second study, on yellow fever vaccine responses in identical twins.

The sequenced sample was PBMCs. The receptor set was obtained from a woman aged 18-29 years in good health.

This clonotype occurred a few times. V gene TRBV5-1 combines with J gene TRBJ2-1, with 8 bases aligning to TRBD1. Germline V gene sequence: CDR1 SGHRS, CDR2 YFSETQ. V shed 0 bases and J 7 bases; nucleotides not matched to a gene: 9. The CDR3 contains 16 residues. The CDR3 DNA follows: TGCGCCAGCAGCTTGGTAGGGGGAACAGGGGGAAATGAGCAGTTCTTC. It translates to CASSLVGGTGGNEQFF.

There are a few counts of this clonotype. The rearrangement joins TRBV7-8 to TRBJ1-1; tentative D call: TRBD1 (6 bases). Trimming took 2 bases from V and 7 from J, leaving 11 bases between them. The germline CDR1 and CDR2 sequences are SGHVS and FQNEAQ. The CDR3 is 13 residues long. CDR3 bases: TGTGCCAGCAGCTTATCCGGGGGCCTTGAAGCTTTCTTT. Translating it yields CASSLSGGLEAFF. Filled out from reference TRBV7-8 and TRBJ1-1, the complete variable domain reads GAGVSQSPRYKVAKRGQDVALRCDPISGHVSLFWYQQALGQGPEFLTYFQNEAQLDKSGLPSDRFFAERPEGSVSTLKIQRTQQEDSAVYLCASSLSGGLEAFFGQGTRLTVV.

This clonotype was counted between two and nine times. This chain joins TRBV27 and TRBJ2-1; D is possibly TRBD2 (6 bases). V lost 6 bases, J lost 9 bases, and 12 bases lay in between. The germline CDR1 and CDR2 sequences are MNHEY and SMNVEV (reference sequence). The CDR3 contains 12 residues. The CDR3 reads CASSQGGAEQFF. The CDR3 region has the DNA TGTGCCAGCAGCCAAGGCGGGGCTGAGCAGTTCTTC.

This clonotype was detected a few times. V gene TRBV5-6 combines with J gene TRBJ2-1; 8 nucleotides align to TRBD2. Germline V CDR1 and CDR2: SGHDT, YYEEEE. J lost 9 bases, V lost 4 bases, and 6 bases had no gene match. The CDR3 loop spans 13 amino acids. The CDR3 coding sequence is TGTGCCAGCAGCCCAGCGGGGGCGCGTGAGCAGTTCTTC. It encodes CASSPAGAREQFF.

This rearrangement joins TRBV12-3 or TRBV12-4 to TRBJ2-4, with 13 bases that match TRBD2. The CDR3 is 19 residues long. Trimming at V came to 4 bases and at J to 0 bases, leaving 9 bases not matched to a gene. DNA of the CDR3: TGTGCCAGCAGTTCGGGACTAGCGGGATACCAACTAGCCAAAAACATTCAGTACTTC. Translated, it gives CASSSGLAGYQLAKNIQYF.

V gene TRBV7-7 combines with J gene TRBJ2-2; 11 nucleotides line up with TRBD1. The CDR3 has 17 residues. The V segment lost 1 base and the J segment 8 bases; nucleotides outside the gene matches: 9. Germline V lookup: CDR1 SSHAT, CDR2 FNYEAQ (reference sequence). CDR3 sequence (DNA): TGTGCCAGCAGCTTAGGTCCAGGACAGGGGGCGTATGGGGAGCTGTTTTTT. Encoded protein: CASSLGPGQGAYGELFF.

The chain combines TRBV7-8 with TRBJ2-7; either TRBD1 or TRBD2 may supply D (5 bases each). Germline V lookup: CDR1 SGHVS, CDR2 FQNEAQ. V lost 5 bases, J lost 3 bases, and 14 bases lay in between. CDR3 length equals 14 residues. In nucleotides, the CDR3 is TGTGCCAGCAGCGTCTTAGGGGAGAGCTACGAGCAGTACGTC. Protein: CASSVLGESYEQYV.

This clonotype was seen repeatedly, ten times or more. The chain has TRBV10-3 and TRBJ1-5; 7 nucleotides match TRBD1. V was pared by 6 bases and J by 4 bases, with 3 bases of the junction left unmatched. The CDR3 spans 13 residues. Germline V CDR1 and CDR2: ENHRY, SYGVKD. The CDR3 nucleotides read TGTGCCATCAGAAACAGGGGAAATCAGCCCCAGCATTTT. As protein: CAIRNRGNQPQHF.

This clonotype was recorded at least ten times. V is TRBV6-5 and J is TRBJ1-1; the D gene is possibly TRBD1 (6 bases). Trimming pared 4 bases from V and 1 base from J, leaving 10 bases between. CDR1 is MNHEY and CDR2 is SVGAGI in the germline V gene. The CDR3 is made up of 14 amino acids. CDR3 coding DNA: TGTGCCAGCAGTTCTGGACAGAGGAACACTGAAGCTTTCTTT. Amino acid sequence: CASSSGQRNTEAFF.

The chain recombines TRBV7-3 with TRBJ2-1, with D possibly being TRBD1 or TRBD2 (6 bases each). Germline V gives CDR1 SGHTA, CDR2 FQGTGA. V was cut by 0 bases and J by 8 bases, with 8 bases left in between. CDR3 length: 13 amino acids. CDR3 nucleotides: TGTGCCAGCAGCTTAACGAGGGGGGATGAGCAGTTCTTC. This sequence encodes CASSLTRGDEQFF.